The 27 T cell receptor beta chains reported below all come from one sample, sequenced in a study of beta chain features in type 1 diabetes. Findings of the study overall: Shorter TCRB CDR3s, moderately but significantly so, marked every one of the four CD4+ subsets in Type 1 diabetes patients.

These receptors' antigens are unknown. Expressed TCRB transcripts were sequenced, since all the RNA that had been isolated was reverse transcribed. TCRdb's copy holds only in-frame clones and misses some; the assay was immunoSEQ multiplex PCR. The repertoire holds fewer than 350,000 clones, with approximately 16% as singletons. The sequenced sample consisted of naive CD4+ T cells from blood. The receptors were sampled from a young man with type 1 diabetes.

This clone was recorded a few times. In nucleotides, the CDR3 is TGCGCCAGCAGCCAGGGACAGGGGTCCTACGAGCAGTACTTC. Its protein is CASSQGQGSYEQYF. The chain has TRBV5-1 and TRBJ2-7, with 10 bases identical to TRBD1. The CDR3 is 14 residues long. Germline V gene data show CDR1 as SGHRS and CDR2 as YFSETQ. The V gene end was trimmed by 4 bases and the J gene end by 1 base; junction bases not matched to a gene: 2.

The V call is TRBV15, the J call TRBJ1-1, with 7 bases fitting TRBD1. Germline V gene data show CDR1 as LNHNV and CDR2 as YYDKDF (reference sequence). This CDR3 spans 14 amino acids. J gave up 6 bases and V 0 bases, and 4 bases lay outside the gene matches. The CDR3 is CATSREQGYPEAFF. The DNA of the CDR3 is TGTGCCACCAGCAGAGAACAGGGGTACCCTGAAGCTTTCTTT.

The table lists this clone with many counts. The gene calls are TRBV29-1 and TRBJ2-2; TRBD1 matches 8 bases. V trimming: 6 bases; J trimming: 3 bases; junction bases outside the gene matches: 3. Germline assignment: CDR1 SQVTM and CDR2 ANQGSEA. The CDR3 contains 13 residues. This CDR3 is CSVPDRDTGELFF. The CDR3 DNA is TGCAGCGTACCGGACAGGGACACCGGGGAGCTGTTTTTT.

This clone was picked up many times. The V and J genes are TRBV29-1 and TRBJ2-7, with 8 bases lining up with TRBD1. CDR1 and CDR2 from the germline V gene are SQVTM and ANQGSEA. The length of the CDR3 is 14 residues. Unmatched junction bases numbered 14, after V lost 6 bases and J lost 7 bases. The CDR3: CSVSPGGGPLEQYF. For the CDR3, the DNA is TGCAGCGTGTCCCCAGGGGGCGGACCGCTGGAGCAGTACTTC.

This clone has just a few counts. The chain is built from TRBV11-2 and TRBJ2-5; possibly TRBD2 for D (6 bases). V was trimmed by 5 bases and J by 2 bases, leaving 21 bases between them. Germline values: CDR1 SGHAT, CDR2 FQNNGV. CDR3 length: 17 amino acids. The CDR3 region is CASSTLGGLAMQETQYF. The CDR3 DNA sequence: TGTGCCAGCAGCACTTTGGGTGGGCTAGCGATGCAAGAGACCCAGTACTTC.

This chain uses TRBV5-4 with TRBJ2-5, with 12 bases identical to TRBD1. From germline, CDR1 is SGHNT and CDR2 YYREEE (reference sequence). V gave up 1 base and J gave up 2 bases; unmatched junction bases: 6. The CDR3 has 17 amino acids. The CDR3 DNA is TGTGCCAGCAGCTTGAAGGGACAGGGGGCCCTACAAGAGACCCAGTACTTC. Its translation: CASSLKGQGALQETQYF.

The chain combines TRBV5-1 with TRBJ1-1, with TRBD1 as a possible D gene (5 bases). Trimming left V 5 bases short and J 5 bases short, with 16 bases between. This CDR3 has 14 amino acids. Germline CDR1 reads SGHRS; CDR2 reads YFSETQ. CDR3: CASRAAGIGTEAFF. In DNA form, the CDR3 reads TGCGCCAGCAGGGCGGCAGGGATAGGGACTGAAGCTTTCTTT.

In this sample, this clone turned up a few times. The V call is TRBV28, the J call TRBJ1-1; D remains ambiguous. Trimming stripped 3 bases from V and 1 base from J, with 12 bases between. This CDR3 region has 15 residues. CDR1 MDHEN and CDR2 SYDVKM come from the germline V gene. The CDR3 loop is CASSLEAATNTEAFF. In nucleotides, the CDR3 is TGTGCCAGCAGTTTGGAGGCAGCTACGAACACTGAAGCTTTCTTT.

The chain carries TRBV7-2 and TRBJ1-4; maybe TRBD1 (6 bases). CDR1 is SGHTA, CDR2 FQGNSA, per germline. This CDR3 contains 16 residues. The germline V and J ends were trimmed by 5 bases and 6 bases, with 19 bases remaining between them. The chain's CDR3 is CASSPSRQAWYEKLFF. For the CDR3, the DNA is TGTGCCAGCAGCCCATCTCGACAGGCGTGGTATGAAAAACTGTTTTTT.

V and J are TRBV30 and TRBJ2-7, with 7 nucleotides matching TRBD2. The CDR3 spans 14 residues. The ends lost 3 bases at V and 5 bases at J; junction bases unmatched: 10. The germline CDR1 and CDR2 sequences are GTSNPN and SVGIG (reference sequence). The CDR3 DNA follows: TGTGCCTGGAGGTTTGCGGGAGCTTCTGACGAGCAGTACTTC. This sequence encodes CAWRFAGASDEQYF. The full variable domain, rest sourced from reference TRBV30 and TRBJ2-7, is SQTIHQWPATLVQPVGSPLSLECTVEGTSNPNLYWYRQAAGRGLQLLFYSVGIGQISSEVPQNLSASRPQDRQFILSSKKLLLSDSGFYLCAWRFAGASDEQYFGPGTRLTVT.

This clone was seen a handful of times. The chain is built from TRBV5-1 and TRBJ2-7; 7 positions agree with TRBD2. V was pared by 0 bases and J by 2 bases, with 5 bases of the junction left unmatched. The CDR3 has 15 residues. Germline lookup yields CDR1 SGHRS and CDR2 YFSETQ. CDR3 amino acids: CASSLVTSAAYEQYF. The CDR3 nucleotides are TGCGCCAGCAGCTTGGTAACTAGCGCGGCCTACGAGCAGTACTTC.

This chain links TRBV6-6 with TRBJ1-2; 7 nucleotides line up with TRBD1. CDR3 length: 13 residues. J gave up 8 bases and V 2 bases, and 5 bases lay outside the gene matches. Germline-derived CDR1 and CDR2 are MNHNY and SVGAGI (reference sequence). In DNA form, the CDR3 reads TGTGCCAGCAGTTACGGAGACAGGGTCGGCTACACCTTC. Translating it yields CASSYGDRVGYTF.

The V gene is TRBV21-1, the J gene TRBJ2-5; TRBD1 was called by the table and not checked on the DNA. TRBV21-1 is a pseudogene locus. CDR3 length equals 16 residues. The CDR3 nucleotides are TGTGCCAGCATCAACGGGACAGGCCAAAATGGGGAGACCCAGTACTTC. Its protein product is CASINGTGQNGETQYF.

This clone has a handful of counts. V is TRBV7-2 and J is TRBJ1-1; D not certain. The V gene's germline CDR1 is SGHTA and CDR2 FQGNSA. The CDR3 loop spans 14 amino acids. Trimming cost V 1 base and J 10 bases, with 16 bases left between them. This CDR3 reads CASSLGNGRRGAFF. The CDR3 DNA follows: TGTGCCAGCAGCTTAGGTAATGGGCGTCGGGGAGCTTTCTTT.

The chain combines TRBV5-8 with TRBJ2-5, with 12 bases aligning to TRBD1. The CDR3 consists of 14 residues. The V segment lost 3 bases and the J segment 5 bases; nucleotides outside the gene matches: 2. CDR1 SGHTS and CDR2 YDEGEE come from the germline V gene. CDR3 DNA: TGTGCCAGCAGCTGGGGACAGGGGGCGGAGACCCAGTACTTC. As protein: CASSWGQGAETQYF. Supplemented by reference TRBV5-8 and TRBJ2-5, the full variable domain reads EAGVTQSPTHLIKTRGQQATLRCSPISGHTSVYWYQQALGLGLQFLLWYDEGEERNRGNFPPRFSGRQFPNYSSELNVNALELEDSALYLCASSWGQGAETQYFGPGTRLLVL.

The rearrangement uses TRBV7-2 and TRBJ2-7; no clear D gene. CDR1 is SGHTA, CDR2 FQGNSA, per germline. This CDR3 has 15 amino acids. Between the trimmed V and J ends, which lost 1 base and 1 base, there was a span of 11 bases. The CDR3 region has the DNA TGTGCCAGCAGCTTAGAGCCTCGACATTCCTACGAGCAGTACTTC. Protein sequence: CASSLEPRHSYEQYF.

In this sample, this clone turned up a few times. The chain has TRBV28 and TRBJ2-7; 7 nucleotides agree with TRBD2. Trimming cost V 2 bases and J 5 bases; bases outside gene matches: 9. Germline V CDR1 and CDR2: MDHEN, SYDVKM. The CDR3 is made up of 15 amino acids. The DNA of the CDR3 is TGTGCCAGCAGTTTAATCGTGGGAGGGAAGGACGAGCAGTACTTC. The encoded protein is CASSLIVGGKDEQYF.

The chain uses TRBV29-1 and TRBJ2-5, with D tentatively TRBD1 (5 bases). V shed 4 bases and J shed 4 bases, with 10 bases lying between them. CDR1 and CDR2 from the germline V gene are SQVTM and ANQGSEA. The CDR3 covers 12 residues. CDR3 sequence: CSVVAGLETQYF. The DNA of the CDR3 is TGCAGCGTTGTTGCAGGGCTAGAGACCCAGTACTTC.

This clone was counted a few times. The genes are TRBV30 and TRBJ1-1; 12 positions agree with TRBD1. Trimming cost V 2 bases and J 5 bases; bases outside gene matches: 3. CDR3 length: 14 amino acids. Germline V gene lookup returns CDR1 GTSNPN and CDR2 SVGIG (reference sequence). The CDR3 coding sequence is TGTGCCTGGAGTAGGGACAGGGGGCGAACTGAAGCTTTCTTT. Translation gives CAWSRDRGRTEAFF.

This clone was counted a few times. V gene TRBV6-5 combines with J gene TRBJ2-1, with D tentatively TRBD1 (6 bases). The CDR3 spans 15 residues. Germline CDR1 MNHEY, CDR2 SVGAGI. Trimming took 2 bases from V and 5 from J, leaving 13 bases between them. The CDR3 protein is CASSYRGQPDNEQFF. As DNA, the CDR3 is TGTGCCAGCAGTTACAGGGGACAACCAGACAATGAGCAGTTCTTC.

The J gene is TRBJ2-5, the V gene TRBV2; a weak D match, TRBD1 (6 bases). The V and J ends lost 7 bases and 0 bases respectively, with 15 bases between them. The CDR3 loop spans 15 amino acids. CDR1 SNHLY and CDR2 FYNNEI come from the germline V gene. The CDR3 region is CASNQYGTNQETQYF. The CDR3 bases are TGTGCCAGCAACCAATACGGGACAAACCAAGAGACCCAGTACTTC.

A few counts support this clone. The chain uses TRBV7-2 and TRBJ2-5; 8 positions match TRBD1. V lost 4 bases, J lost 5 bases, and 3 bases stayed unmatched. CDR3 length: 13 residues. Germline CDR1 and CDR2: SGHTA and FQGNSA. The CDR3 reads CASSSDRAETQYF. Here the CDR3 DNA reads TGTGCCAGCAGCTCGGACAGGGCGGAGACCCAGTACTTC.

The sample holds a few counts of this clone. V and J are TRBV28 and TRBJ2-1, with a weak D call TRBD2 (6 bases). The V and J ends lost 7 bases and 4 bases respectively, with 14 bases between them. The CDR3 extends over 14 amino acids. The germline V gene encodes CDR1 MDHEN and CDR2 SYDVKM. This CDR3 reads CASNVGLRYNEQFF. The CDR3 DNA sequence: TGTGCCAGCAATGTTGGACTACGTTACAATGAGCAGTTCTTC.

This clone was seen a few times. This same CDR3 is encoded by further DNA sequences in the sample. V is TRBV18 and J is TRBJ2-7; D is perhaps TRBD2 (6 bases). Trimming removed 6 bases from V and 3 bases from J, with 12 bases in between. The CDR3 consists of 13 residues. Germline CDR1 is KGHSH and CDR2 is LQKENI. In DNA form, the CDR3 reads TGTGCCAGCTCCCCCCCGGGAGACTACGAGCAGTACTTC. Amino acid sequence: CASSPPGDYEQYF.

V is TRBV7-8 and J is TRBJ1-5; possible D gene TRBD1, 6 bases. Germline V CDR1 and CDR2: SGHVS, FQNEAQ. V lost 0 bases and J lost 3, with 12 bases in between. This CDR3 spans 16 amino acids. The CDR3 DNA reads as TGTGCCAGCAGCTTAGCGCCAACAGGGCACAATCAGCCCCAGCATTTT. This encodes CASSLAPTGHNQPQHF.

In its sample, this clone was seen a few times. V is TRBV28 and J is TRBJ1-2; 9 nucleotides agree with TRBD1. The CDR3 runs to 14 residues. J gave up 4 bases and V 4 bases, and 4 bases lay outside the gene matches. CDR1 and CDR2 (germline): MDHEN, SYDVKM. This chain's CDR3 is CASSSVGQGYGYTF. The CDR3 nucleotides read TGTGCCAGCAGTTCGGTGGGACAGGGCTATGGCTACACCTTC.

The chain carries TRBV5-1 and TRBJ2-3, with D unresolved. CDR3 length: 16 residues. CDR1 is SGHRS, CDR2 YFSETQ, per germline. V dropped 0 bases and J dropped 1 base, with 12 bases sitting between them. The CDR3, as DNA: TGCGCCAGCAGCTTGGGGCAGGATTTTGGCACAGATACGCAGTATTTT. It yields the protein CASSLGQDFGTDTQYF.